These 3 T cell receptor beta chains came from one sample sequenced in a study of blood T cell repertoires in COVID-19. Assay: immunoSEQ multiplex PCR; the TCRdb copy retains only in-frame clones and omits some. The table has some 180,000 clones, 75% to 85% seen once. Sequenced: peripheral blood. The receptors were gathered from a woman aged 35 to 49 with COVID-19, enrolled during active disease.

This clone is a singleton in its sample. The chain's CDR3 is CASSPVFSYGYTF. The DNA of the CDR3 is TGTGCCAGCAGCCCCGTCTTTAGCTATGGCTACACCTTC. This rearrangement joins TRBV6-5 to TRBJ1-2, with D unclear. Germline V gene data show CDR1 as MNHEY and CDR2 as SVGAGI. The V end was cut by 6 bases, the J end by 4 bases, with 12 bases between. The CDR3 sequence is 13 residues long.

This chain uses TRBV10-2 with TRBJ2-1, with 11 bases matching TRBD2. The V gene end was trimmed by 3 bases and the J gene end by 2 bases; junction bases not matched to a gene: 6. This CDR3 has 17 residues. Per germline, CDR1 WSHSY and CDR2 SAAADI. CDR3 DNA: TGCGCCAGCAGTGACCGACTAGCGGGAAGGGCCTACAATGAGCAGTTCTTC. It is translated as CASSDRLAGRAYNEQFF.

The chain uses TRBV6-6 and TRBJ2-7, with 7 nucleotides matching TRBD1. Germline values: CDR1 MNHNY, CDR2 SVGAGI (reference sequence). Trimming took 2 bases from V and 3 from J; bases not matched to a gene: 4. CDR3 length equals 14 residues. CDR3 amino acids: CASSYTGVIYEQYF. As DNA, the CDR3 is TGTGCCAGCAGTTACACAGGGGTAATCTACGAGCAGTACTTC.